One sample yielded the 24 T cell receptor beta chains listed below, sequenced in a study of cytomegalovirus exposure and HLA in healthy donors (dated by TCRdb to the late 2010s). Library method: the immunoSEQ multiplex PCR assay. The multiplex PCR relied on a mix of 60 forward primers for TCR Vbeta segments and 13 reverse primers for TCR Jbeta segments. Imported from immuneACCESS, the table was reduced by TCRdb to in-frame sequences with V and J called. These copies leave out some clones; in studies compared against another copy, an unresolved V gene accounts for under half, and the cause of the remainder is not known. Across this sample there are 150,000 to 200,000 clones, with about three quarters seen only once. Around 3.2% of the sample goes to the ten largest clones. Specimen: PBMCs. These receptors originate from a female donor in good health and CMV-seronegative.

The rearrangement uses TRBV5-1 and TRBJ2-2; 9 positions agree with TRBD1. Germline trimming cut 4 bases from V and 3 bases from J; bases unmatched to any gene: 4. The CDR3 runs to 15 residues. Germline lookup yields CDR1 SGHRS and CDR2 YFSETQ. CDR3 in DNA: TGCGCCAGCAGCCTCCGGGACAGGGACACCGGGGAGCTGTTTTTT. Translating gives CASSLRDRDTGELFF.

The table lists this clone with a few counts. V is TRBV4-1 and J is TRBJ2-7, with 8 bases identical to TRBD1. The CDR3 runs to 15 residues. Germline CDR1 MGHRA, CDR2 YSYEKL. V lost 2 bases to trimming and J lost 2 bases; unmatched junction nucleotides: 5. The CDR3 DNA reads as TGCGCCAGCAGCCAACCGGGACAGGTAACCTACGAGCAGTACTTC. Amino acid sequence: CASSQPGQVTYEQYF.

This clone was picked up a small number of times. The chain employs TRBV7-2 and TRBJ2-3, with D perhaps matching TRBD2 (6 bases). Between the trimmed V and J ends, which lost 5 bases and 4 bases, there was a span of 19 bases. Germline V gene data show CDR1 as SGHTA and CDR2 as FQGNSA. There are 16 residues in the CDR3. DNA of the CDR3: TGTGCCAGCAGCCGAGGACCTAGCGCACCCCCAGATACGCAGTATTTT. This sequence encodes CASSRGPSAPPDTQYF.

This chain's CDR3 is CASLGQPSSSYNEQFF. The DNA of the CDR3 is TGTGCCAGCTTGGGACAGCCCTCTAGCTCCTACAATGAGCAGTTCTTC. The chain couples TRBV18 to TRBJ2-1; 7 nucleotides agree with TRBD1. CDR1 and CDR2 from the germline V gene are KGHSH and LQKENI. The CDR3 extends over 16 amino acids. Unmatched junction bases numbered 9, after V lost 7 bases and J lost 0 bases.

This clone was observed a handful of times. This sequence joins TRBV6-6 and TRBJ2-7, with no clear D. The CDR3 has 11 amino acids. Trimming took 6 bases from V and 3 from J, leaving 6 bases between them. Per germline, CDR1 MNHNY and CDR2 SVGAGI (reference sequence). The chain's CDR3 is CASSLLYEQYF. The CDR3 DNA is TGTGCCAGCAGCCTCCTCTACGAGCAGTACTTC.

The CDR3 nucleotides are TGTGCCAGCAGCTTGGATCTAGCGGGGGGCGAGTACAATGAGCAGTTCTTC. This gives the protein CASSLDLAGGEYNEQFF. This rearrangement joins TRBV5-6 to TRBJ2-1, with 11 nucleotides matching TRBD2. The CDR3 spans 17 residues. Germline V lookup: CDR1 SGHDT, CDR2 YYEEEE. V shed 0 bases, J shed 4 bases, and the junction held 6 bases outside the gene matches.

V gene TRBV30 combines with J gene TRBJ2-1, with 8 bases identical to TRBD2. Trimming cost V 4 bases and J 0 bases; bases outside gene matches: 11. The CDR3 has 17 amino acids. CDR1 is GTSNPN and CDR2 is SVGIG in the germline V gene (reference sequence). DNA for the CDR3: TGTGCCTGGATAAATAGCGGGACCCTTAGCTCCTACAATGAGCAGTTCTTC. It specifies CAWINSGTLSSYNEQFF.

The chain recombines TRBV10-3 with TRBJ1-3, with 8 bases lining up with TRBD1. V lost 8 bases and J lost 8; bases outside the gene matches: 14. Germline-derived CDR1 and CDR2 are ENHRY and SYGVKD. This CDR3 spans 15 amino acids. CDR3 amino acids: CAIAQGGQGQDTIYF. The CDR3, as DNA: TGTGCCATCGCCCAGGGAGGACAGGGTCAGGACACCATATATTTT.

This chain links TRBV7-8 with TRBJ1-2, with 9 bases that match TRBD1. This CDR3 comprises 15 residues. The ends lost 5 bases at V and 7 bases at J; junction bases unmatched: 11. Germline V gives CDR1 SGHVS, CDR2 FQNEAQ. The CDR3: CASSHNSGTGIGYTF. DNA of the CDR3: TGTGCCAGCAGCCATAATTCCGGGACAGGGATTGGCTACACCTTC.

The chain uses TRBV29-1 and TRBJ2-7; D uncertain. Germline V gene data show CDR1 as SQVTM and CDR2 as ANQGSEA. Trimming pared 4 bases from V and 0 bases from J, leaving 10 bases between. CDR3 length: 13 residues. CDR3 sequence: CSVAASSSYEQYF. The CDR3, as DNA: TGCAGCGTTGCCGCGAGTTCCTCCTACGAGCAGTACTTC.

This chain joins TRBV5-1 and TRBJ2-2; 8 bases are a match to TRBD1. The CDR3 runs to 16 residues. The junction had 8 bases not matched to a gene; V was cut back by 6 bases and J by 1 base. From germline, CDR1 is SGHRS and CDR2 YFSETQ. The CDR3 spells CASTPWGTGNTGELFF. CDR3 in DNA: TGCGCCAGCACCCCGTGGGGGACAGGGAACACCGGGGAGCTGTTTTTT.

The DNA for the CDR3 is TGTGCCATCAGTGTGGCGGATACCTACGAGCAGTACTTC. This sequence encodes CAISVADTYEQYF. The chain has TRBV10-3 and TRBJ2-7; D remains unclear. The germline gives CDR1 ENHRY, CDR2 SYGVKD. V was cut by 4 bases and J by 2 bases, with 9 bases left in between. CDR3 size: 13 residues.

Only a few counts were recorded for this clone. The chain employs TRBV18 and TRBJ2-3; 8 nucleotides align to TRBD2. The length of the CDR3 is 14 residues. Germline assignment: CDR1 KGHSH and CDR2 LQKENI. Trimming at V came to 3 bases and at J to 5 bases, leaving 4 bases not matched to a gene. The CDR3 DNA sequence: TGTGCCAGCTCACCCTCCGGGGGGGGAGATACGCAGTATTTT. Translating it yields CASSPSGGGDTQYF.

This clone appeared a few times. The CDR3: CASSLDGAGLYEQYF. In DNA form, the CDR3 reads TGTGCCAGCAGCTTGGACGGTGCAGGGTTGTACGAGCAGTACTTC. The rearrangement uses TRBV5-6 and TRBJ2-7; D is possibly TRBD1 (5 bases). The CDR3 has 15 amino acids. Trimming removed 0 bases from V and 4 bases from J, with 14 bases in between. Germline V gene sequence: CDR1 SGHDT, CDR2 YYEEEE.

The rearrangement joins TRBV4-2 to TRBJ1-1; no definite D call. This CDR3 region has 15 residues. Between the trimmed V and J ends, which lost 1 base and 1 base, there was a span of 10 bases. Germline V gives CDR1 LGHNA, CDR2 YNFKEQ. CDR3 nucleotide sequence: TGTGCCAGCAGCCAAGTGAAGGCAGGGAACACTGAAGCTTTCTTT. Its translation: CASSQVKAGNTEAFF.

The rearrangement links TRBV25-1 to TRBJ2-4, with unresolved D. The length of the CDR3 is 13 residues. Germline V gives CDR1 MGHDK, CDR2 SYGVNS. Trimming removed 8 bases at V and 3 bases at J, with 11 bases between. The CDR3 DNA follows: TGTGCCAGCGGGCTTCTGGGCAAAAACATTCAGTACTTC. Translation gives CASGLLGKNIQYF.

The J gene is TRBJ2-3, the V gene TRBV6-1, with 12 bases aligning to TRBD2. The CDR3 extends over 16 amino acids. V shed 4 bases and J 4 bases; nucleotides not matched to a gene: 6. Per germline, CDR1 MNHNS and CDR2 SASEGT. CDR3 residues: CASSVTSGGPSDTQYF. The CDR3 nucleotides read TGTGCCAGCAGTGTCACTAGCGGGGGGCCGTCAGATACGCAGTATTTT.

V is TRBV21-1 and J is TRBJ2-1; the table's D call TRBD2 went unverified against the DNA. TRBV21-1 has pseudogene status. The CDR3 contains 18 residues. Here the CDR3 reads CASSKTRNPPEEGREQFF. The CDR3 nucleotides read TGTGCCAGCAGCAAAACTCGGAACCCTCCGGAGGAAGGCCGTGAGCAGTTCTTC.

The rearrangement joins TRBV6-5 to TRBJ2-1, with D maybe TRBD2 (6 bases). Germline V gene sequence: CDR1 MNHEY, CDR2 SVGAGI. The CDR3 is 13 residues long. Trimming shortened V by 6 bases and J by 4 bases, and 10 bases separated the two germline ends. This CDR3 is CASRLAVYNEQFF. In DNA, the CDR3 is TGTGCCAGCAGATTAGCGGTGTACAATGAGCAGTTCTTC.

The chain has TRBV5-6 and TRBJ2-7; the match to TRBD2 covers 7 bases. The CDR3 runs to 13 residues. After removal of 4 bases from V and 3 bases from J, the junction contained 4 bases not matched to a gene. CDR1 is SGHDT, CDR2 YYEEEE, per germline. CDR3 sequence: CASSPGLVYEQYF. CDR3 bases: TGTGCCAGCAGCCCCGGACTAGTCTACGAGCAGTACTTC.

The V gene is TRBV5-1, the J gene TRBJ2-7; 10 bases fit TRBD1. The CDR3 runs to 14 residues. V shed 7 bases, J shed 5 bases, and the junction held 9 bases outside the gene matches. Germline assignment: CDR1 SGHRS and CDR2 YFSETQ. The CDR3 region has the DNA TGCGCCAGCGGCCAGACAGGGGGCCTCGACGAGCAGTACTTC. Translation gives CASGQTGGLDEQYF.

The chain couples TRBV30 to TRBJ2-3, with 7 bases fitting TRBD2. V dropped 2 bases and J dropped 6; count of bases not matched to a gene: 11. The CDR3 totals 15 residues. Looked up from germline, CDR1 is GTSNPN and CDR2 is SVGIG (reference sequence). CDR3 nucleotides: TGTGCCTGGAGTCCCGTACTAGCGAGCCGGGATACGCAGTATTTT. Its protein is CAWSPVLASRDTQYF. Filled out from reference TRBV30 and TRBJ2-3, the complete variable domain reads SQTIHQWPATLVQPVGSPLSLECTVEGTSNPNLYWYRQAAGRGLQLLFYSVGIGQISSEVPQNLSASRPQDRQFILSSKKLLLSDSGFYLCAWSPVLASRDTQYFGPGTRLTVL.

This clone was observed a handful of times. The chain recombines TRBV20-1 with TRBJ1-2, with TRBD1 as a possible D gene (6 bases). Germline CDR1 and CDR2: DFQATT and SNEGSKA (reference sequence). V shed 3 bases and J shed 10 bases, with 12 bases lying between them. The CDR3 covers 11 residues. The CDR3 nucleotides are TGCAGTGCTAGGACTACAGGGTCCTACACCTTC. Its protein is CSARTTGSYTF.

The chain employs TRBV28 and TRBJ1-5; 7 bases line up with TRBD1. The V segment lost 8 bases and the J segment 8 bases; nucleotides outside the gene matches: 9. The CDR3 spans 13 residues. Germline values: CDR1 MDHEN, CDR2 SYDVKM. The CDR3 DNA is TGTGCCAGCGACGTGACAGGGAAGGAGCCCCAGCATTTT. Amino acids: CASDVTGKEPQHF. Supplemented by reference TRBV28 and TRBJ1-5, the full variable domain reads DVKVTQSSRYLVKRTGEKVFLECVQDMDHENMFWYRQDPGLGLRLIYFSYDVKMKEKGDIPEGYSVSREKKERFSLILESASTNQTSMYLCASDVTGKEPQHFGDGTRLSIL.